This TCR beta chain was profiled in a study of siplizumab effects on memory and regulatory T cells. Findings and caveats of the study: The study did not confirm that proliferating Tregs from siplizumab cultures were suppressive. Naive T cells appeared more varied than memory cells and looked like key alloresponse contributors.

Using immunoSEQ multiplex PCR, the repertoire was profiled, and TCRdb retains in-frame clones only, with some absent. The table shows some 90,000 clones, with around 89% occurring only once. About this clone: What it binds is not known. At one end the junction does not follow the germline gene, possibly because of a read error. Additional DNA sequences in this sample encode the identical CDR3.

This clonotype was obtained from a human donor in good health. The sequenced material came from CD4+ T cells sorted from blood.

In nucleotides, the CDR3 is TGTGCCAGTAGCATAGGCTCGGGACGGCGGGAGACCCAGTACTTC. Encoded protein: CASSIGSGRRETQYF. The chain joins TRBV19 to TRBJ2-5; D assignment may be TRBD1 or TRBD2 (5 bases each). The CDR3 is made up of 15 amino acids. Germline values: CDR1 LNHDA, CDR2 SQIVND (reference sequence).